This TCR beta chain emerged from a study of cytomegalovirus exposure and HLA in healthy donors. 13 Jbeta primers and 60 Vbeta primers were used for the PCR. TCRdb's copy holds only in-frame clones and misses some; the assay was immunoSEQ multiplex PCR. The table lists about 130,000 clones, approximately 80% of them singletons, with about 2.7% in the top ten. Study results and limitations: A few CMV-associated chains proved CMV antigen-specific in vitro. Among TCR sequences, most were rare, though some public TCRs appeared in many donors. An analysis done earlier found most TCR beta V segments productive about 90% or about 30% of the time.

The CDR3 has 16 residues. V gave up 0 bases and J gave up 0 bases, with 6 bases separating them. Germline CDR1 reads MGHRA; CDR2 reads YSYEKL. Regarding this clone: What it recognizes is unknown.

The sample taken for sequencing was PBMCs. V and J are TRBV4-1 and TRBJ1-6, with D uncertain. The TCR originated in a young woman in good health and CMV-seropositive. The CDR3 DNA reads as TGCGCCAGCAGCCAAGAGCCGAGCTCCTATAATTCACCCCTCCACTTT. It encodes CASSQEPSSYNSPLHF.